This T cell receptor beta chain was sequenced during a study of blood T cell repertoires in COVID-19. Overall study context: COVID-19 samples collected from the United States, Italy and Spain covered acute and convalescent phases.

This CDR3 has 12 amino acids. Germline loops: CDR1 SQVTM, CDR2 ANQGSEA. Germline trimming cut 5 bases from V and 6 bases from J; bases unmatched to any gene: 6. In the original analysis: Amplification with reference gene primers provided the estimates of nucleated cell counts. Sequenced by immunoSEQ multiplex PCR; TCRdb stores in-frame clones only, minus some. The V and J calls and clone size were taken over from that table, and D and trimming were inferred from the DNA. The sample contains about 180,000 clones, more than 80% of which appear only once. Material for sequencing was peripheral blood. The TCR originated in a human donor in a cohort sampled during active COVID-19. This chain joins TRBV29-1 and TRBJ2-7; TRBD2 matches at 8 bases. The CDR3 DNA follows: TGCAGCGTTACGGGGGGGCCCGGCGAGCAGTACTTC. It encodes CSVTGGPGEQYF.